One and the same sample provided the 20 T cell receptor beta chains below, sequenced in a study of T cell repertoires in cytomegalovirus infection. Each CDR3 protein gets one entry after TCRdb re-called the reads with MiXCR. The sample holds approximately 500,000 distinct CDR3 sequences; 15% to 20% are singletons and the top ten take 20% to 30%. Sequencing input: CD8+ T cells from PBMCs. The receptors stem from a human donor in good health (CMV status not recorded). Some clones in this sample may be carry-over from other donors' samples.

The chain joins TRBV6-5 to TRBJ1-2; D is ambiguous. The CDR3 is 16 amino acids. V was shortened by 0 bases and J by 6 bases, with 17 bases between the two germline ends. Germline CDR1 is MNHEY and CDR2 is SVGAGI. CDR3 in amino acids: CASSYSKPPQPDGYTF. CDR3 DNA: TGTGCCAGCAGTTACTCGAAGCCGCCCCAACCGGATGGCTACACCTTC.

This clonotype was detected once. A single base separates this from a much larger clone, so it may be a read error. CDR3 in DNA: TGTGCCAGCACCCCGACAGGGGGAATCACTGAAGCTTTCTTT. Translation gives CASTPTGGITEAFF. The chain couples TRBV12-3 or TRBV12-4 to TRBJ1-1, with 9 bases aligning to TRBD1. The CDR3 runs 14 residues. V gave up 7 bases and J gave up 4 bases; unmatched junction bases: 7.

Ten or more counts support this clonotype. CDR3 protein: CASGLDRDKVGQPQHF. CDR3 coding DNA: TGTGCTAGTGGTTTGGACCGGGATAAAGTTGGTCAGCCCCAGCATTTT. The gene calls are TRBV12-5 and TRBJ1-5, with unresolved D. This CDR3 comprises 16 residues. V gave up 1 base and J gave up 6 bases, with 16 bases separating them. CDR1 LGHNT and CDR2 FRNRAP come from the germline V gene. Full variable domain (rest looked up from reference TRBV12-5 and TRBJ1-5): DARVTQTPRHKVTEMGQEVTMRCQPILGHNTVFWYRQTMMQGLELLAYFRNRAPLDDSGMPKDRFSAEMPDATLATLKIQPSEPRDSAVYFCASGLDRDKVGQPQHFGDGTRLSIL.

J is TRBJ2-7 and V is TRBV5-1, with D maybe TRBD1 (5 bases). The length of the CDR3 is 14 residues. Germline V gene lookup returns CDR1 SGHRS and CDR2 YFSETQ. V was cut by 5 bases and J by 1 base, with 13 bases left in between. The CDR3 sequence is CASRKAKGSYEQYF. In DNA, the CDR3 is TGCGCCAGCAGAAAAGCTAAGGGGTCCTACGAGCAGTACTTC.

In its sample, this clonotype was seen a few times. CDR3 residues: CASRGTQPISYEQYF. Here the CDR3 DNA reads TGTGCCAGCAGGGGGACACAACCGATTTCCTACGAGCAGTACTTC. The chain uses TRBV2 and TRBJ2-7; a possible D gene is TRBD1 (6 bases). The CDR3 length is 15 residues. Germline V gene data show CDR1 as SNHLY and CDR2 as FYNNEI. V lost 6 bases and J lost 1, with 16 bases in between.

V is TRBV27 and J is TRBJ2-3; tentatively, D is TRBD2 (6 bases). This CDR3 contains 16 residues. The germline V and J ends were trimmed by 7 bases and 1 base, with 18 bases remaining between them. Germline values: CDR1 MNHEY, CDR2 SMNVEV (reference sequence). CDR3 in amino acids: CASTPLTGLRTDTQYF. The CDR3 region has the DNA TGTGCCAGCACCCCCCTTACGGGACTCCGCACAGATACGCAGTATTTT.

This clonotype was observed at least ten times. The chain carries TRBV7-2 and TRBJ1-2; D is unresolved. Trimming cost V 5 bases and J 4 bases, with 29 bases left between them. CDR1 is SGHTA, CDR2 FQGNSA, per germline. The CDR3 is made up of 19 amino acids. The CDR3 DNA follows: TGTGCCAGCAGCAACGCGCAGCCCCCCCGTTCTCTCGAGGGCTATGGCTACACCTTC. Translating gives CASSNAQPPRSLEGYGYTF.

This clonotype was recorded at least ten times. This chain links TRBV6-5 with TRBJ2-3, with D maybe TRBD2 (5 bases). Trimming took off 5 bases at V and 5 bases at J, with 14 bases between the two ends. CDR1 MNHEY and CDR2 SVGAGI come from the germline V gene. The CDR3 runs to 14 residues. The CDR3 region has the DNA TGTGCCAGCAGTCTTATTACGGAGGAAGATACGCAGTATTTT. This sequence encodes CASSLITEEDTQYF.

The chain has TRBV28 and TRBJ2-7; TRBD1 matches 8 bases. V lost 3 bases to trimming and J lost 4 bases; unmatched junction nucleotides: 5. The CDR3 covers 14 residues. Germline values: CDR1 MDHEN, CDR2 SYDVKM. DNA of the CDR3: TGTGCCAGCAGTTTGACAGGGGCCTGGTACGAGCAGTACTTC. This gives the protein CASSLTGAWYEQYF.

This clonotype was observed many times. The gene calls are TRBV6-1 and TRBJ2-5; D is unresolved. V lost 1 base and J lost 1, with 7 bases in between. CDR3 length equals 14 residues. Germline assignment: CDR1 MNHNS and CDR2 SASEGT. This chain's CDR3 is CASSEDTSQETQYF. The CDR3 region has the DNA TGTGCCAGCAGTGAAGACACCAGCCAAGAGACCCAGTACTTC.

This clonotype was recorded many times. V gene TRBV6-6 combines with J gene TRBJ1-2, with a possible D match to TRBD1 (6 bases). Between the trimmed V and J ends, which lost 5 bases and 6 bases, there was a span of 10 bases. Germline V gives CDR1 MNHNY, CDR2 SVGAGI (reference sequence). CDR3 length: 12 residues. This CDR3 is CASSGTGNGYTF. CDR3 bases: TGTGCCAGCAGTGGTACAGGGAATGGCTACACCTTC.

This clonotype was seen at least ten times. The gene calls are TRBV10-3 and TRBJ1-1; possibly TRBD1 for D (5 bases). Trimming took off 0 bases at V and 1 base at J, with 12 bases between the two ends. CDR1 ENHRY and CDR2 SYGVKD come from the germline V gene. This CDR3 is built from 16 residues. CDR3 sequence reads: CAISESVGQGNTEAFF. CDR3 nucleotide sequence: TGTGCCATCAGTGAGTCGGTGGGCCAGGGGAACACTGAAGCTTTCTTT.

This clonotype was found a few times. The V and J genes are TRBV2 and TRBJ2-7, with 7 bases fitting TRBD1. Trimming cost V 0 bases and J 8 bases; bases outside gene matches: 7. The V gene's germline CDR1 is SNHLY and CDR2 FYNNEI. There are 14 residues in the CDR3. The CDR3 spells CASSEAWQGEQQYF. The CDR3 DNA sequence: TGTGCCAGCAGTGAAGCGTGGCAGGGGGAGCAGCAGTACTTC.

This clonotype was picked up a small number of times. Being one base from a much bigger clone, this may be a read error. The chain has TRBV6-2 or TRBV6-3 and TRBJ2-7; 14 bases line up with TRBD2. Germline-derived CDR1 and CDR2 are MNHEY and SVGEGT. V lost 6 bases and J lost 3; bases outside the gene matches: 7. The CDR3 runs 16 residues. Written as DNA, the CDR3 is TGTGCCAGCAGCCCGGGACTAGCGGGGGTATACTACGAGCAGTACTTC. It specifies CASSPGLAGVYYEQYF.

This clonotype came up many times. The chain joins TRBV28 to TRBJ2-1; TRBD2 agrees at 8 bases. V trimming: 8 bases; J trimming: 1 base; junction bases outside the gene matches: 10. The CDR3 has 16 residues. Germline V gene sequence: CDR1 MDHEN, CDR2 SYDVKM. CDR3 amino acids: CASDGSGALSYNEQFF. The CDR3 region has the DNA TGTGCCAGCGATGGTAGCGGGGCCTTGTCCTACAATGAGCAGTTCTTC.

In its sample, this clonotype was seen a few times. The DNA of the CDR3 is TGTGCCAGCAGCCAAACCTGGGGTTCTCTTTACAATGAGCAGTTCTTC. Its protein product is CASSQTWGSLYNEQFF. This chain links TRBV12-3 or TRBV12-4 with TRBJ2-1, with unresolved D. Trimming stripped 6 bases from V and 4 bases from J, with 19 bases between. The CDR3 runs to 16 residues.

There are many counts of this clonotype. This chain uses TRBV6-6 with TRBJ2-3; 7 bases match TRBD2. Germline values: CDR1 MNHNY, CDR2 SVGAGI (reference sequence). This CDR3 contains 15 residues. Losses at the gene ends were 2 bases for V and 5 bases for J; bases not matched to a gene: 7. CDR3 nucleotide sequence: TGTGCCAGCAGTTACGGGGCGGGAGATGTAGATACGCAGTATTTT. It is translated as CASSYGAGDVDTQYF.

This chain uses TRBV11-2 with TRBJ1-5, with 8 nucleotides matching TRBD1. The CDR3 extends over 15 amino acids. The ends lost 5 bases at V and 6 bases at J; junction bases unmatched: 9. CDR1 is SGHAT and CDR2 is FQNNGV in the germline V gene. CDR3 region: CASSRGQGGGQPQHF. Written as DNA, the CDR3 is TGTGCCAGCAGCCGTGGACAGGGAGGAGGTCAGCCCCAGCATTTT.

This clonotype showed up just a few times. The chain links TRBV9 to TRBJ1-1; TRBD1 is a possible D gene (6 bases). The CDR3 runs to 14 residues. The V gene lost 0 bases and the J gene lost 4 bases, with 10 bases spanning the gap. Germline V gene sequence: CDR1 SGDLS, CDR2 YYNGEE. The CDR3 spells CASSVDGGLTEAFF. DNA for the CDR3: TGTGCCAGCAGCGTAGACGGGGGGCTCACTGAAGCTTTCTTT.

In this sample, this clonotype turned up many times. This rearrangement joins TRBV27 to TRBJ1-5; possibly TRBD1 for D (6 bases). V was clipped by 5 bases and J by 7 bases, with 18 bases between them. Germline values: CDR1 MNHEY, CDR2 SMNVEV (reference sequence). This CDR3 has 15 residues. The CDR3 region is CASSPQQGSGQPQHF. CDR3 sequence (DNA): TGTGCCAGCAGTCCCCAACAGGGATCGGGGCAGCCCCAGCATTTT.